A selection of T cell receptor beta chains follows, all from one sample in a study of beta chain features in type 1 diabetes. The protocol was immunoSEQ multiplex PCR, while the TCRdb copy is restricted to in-frame clones and leaves out a portion. The data show 900,000 or so clones, around a sixth seen once. The specimen was naive CD4+ T cells from blood. Receptors were obtained from a woman aged 18-29 years in good health. The CDR3 runs from the conserved cysteine through the conserved F or W. The D gene is left open where the match is weak. Clone size is given for some rows only: seen once, a few or many times, or a class if the clone is expanded.

cdr3_nt	cdr3_aa	v_call	j_call	clone_size	d_call
TGTGCCAGCAGTCTAGCGGGGGAATACGAGCAGTACTTC	CASSLAGEYEQYF	TRBV7-9	TRBJ2-7	.	TRBD2
TGTGCCACCAGCAGAGATGTTCTCCAAGAGACCCAGTACTTC	CATSRDVLQETQYF	TRBV15	TRBJ2-5	.	.
TGTGCCAGCAGCCCATCACGGGAGCAGTTCTTC	CASSPSREQFF	TRBV7-9	TRBJ2-1	.	.
TGTGCCAGCAGCTTCGGACTAGCGGGGTACAATGAGCAGTTCTTC	CASSFGLAGYNEQFF	TRBV5-6	TRBJ2-1	few	TRBD2
TGTGCCAGCAGCCGATTGACAGGGTCCGCCTATGGCTACACCTTC	CASSRLTGSAYGYTF	TRBV4-2	TRBJ1-2	few	TRBD1
TGTGCCAGCAGGGTGGATACCACAGATACGCAGTATTTT	CASRVDTTDTQYF	TRBV7-9	TRBJ2-3	.	.
TGTGCCAGCAGCCCGCGGGAGGGCCGTGCGACGCAGTATTTT	CASSPREGRATQYF	TRBV13	TRBJ2-3	.	TRBD2
TGTGCCAGCAGTATAGCAGGGGGCTCTGGAAACACCATATATTTT	CASSIAGGSGNTIYF	TRBV25-1	TRBJ1-3	.	TRBD1
TGCGCCAGCAGCCAGCCGGGACTAGCGAGACTCTACGAGCAGTACTTC	CASSQPGLARLYEQYF	TRBV4-3	TRBJ2-7	.	TRBD2
TGTGCCAGCAGCCCCTATAGCGGGAGAGGGGGGAACATTCAGTACTTC	CASSPYSGRGGNIQYF	TRBV5-6	TRBJ2-4	.	TRBD2
TGTGCCAGCAGCTTGCGGGGACACCGCACAGATACGCAGTATTTT	CASSLRGHRTDTQYF	TRBV7-3	TRBJ2-3	.	.
TGTGCCAGTAGTATGTCGCGGGAGACCGGGCAGTTCTTC	CASSMSRETGQFF	TRBV19	TRBJ2-1	.	TRBD2
TGTGCCAGCAGACCACTAGCGGGGATGACGAACACCGGGGAGCTGTTTTTT	CASRPLAGMTNTGELFF	TRBV27	TRBJ2-2	few	TRBD2
TGTGCCAGCACTTGGAGCGGGAGAGGTGGGACCGGGGAGCTGTTTTTT	CASTWSGRGGTGELFF	TRBV28	TRBJ2-2	.	TRBD2
TGCAGCGTTGAAGGGACTAGCGGTAATTCAGATACGCAGTATTTT	CSVEGTSGNSDTQYF	TRBV29-1	TRBJ2-3	few	TRBD2
TGCGCCAGCAGCAAGGAGGTAGGAAATCAGCCCCAGCATTTT	CASSKEVGNQPQHF	TRBV4-1	TRBJ1-5	few	.
TGCAGCGTTCTTCTAGCGGGAGAGTACGAGCAGTACTTC	CSVLLAGEYEQYF	TRBV29-1	TRBJ2-7	.	TRBD2
TGTGCCAGCAGGAGCTCCTACAATGAGCAGTTCTTC	CASRSSYNEQFF	TRBV28	TRBJ2-1	many	.